Shown below are 3 T cell receptor beta chains from a single sample sequenced in a study of T cell repertoires and Cas9 in healthy adults. Assay: immunoSEQ multiplex PCR; the TCRdb copy retains only in-frame clones and omits some. This table holds approximately 21,000 clones, 90% found once. What was sequenced was CD4+ effector T cells (CD127+, CD25-, CD137-, CD154-) from PBMCs; culture status not recorded. The receptors were sampled from a human donor in good health.

V is TRBV18 and J is TRBJ2-2, with D possibly being TRBD2 (6 bases). Trimming removed 3 bases at V and 1 base at J, with 9 bases between. The germline gives CDR1 KGHSH, CDR2 LQKENI. This CDR3 spans 15 amino acids. The CDR3 sequence is CASSPAGLNTGELFF. The CDR3 DNA reads as TGTGCCAGCTCACCGGCGGGGTTGAACACCGGGGAGCTGTTTTTT.

This clone showed up just a few times. The V gene is TRBV9, the J gene TRBJ2-2, with D uncertain. Trimming took 0 bases from V and 3 from J, leaving 6 bases between them. CDR3 length: 14 amino acids. Looked up from germline, CDR1 is SGDLS and CDR2 is YYNGEE. The CDR3 spells CASSVVMDTGELFF. In DNA form, the CDR3 reads TGTGCCAGCAGCGTAGTTATGGACACCGGGGAGCTGTTTTTT.

A remark on this clone: Other DNA sequences in the sample encode the same CDR3. The chain joins TRBV6-6 to TRBJ1-1; D gene ambiguous. Deletions cut 0 bases from V and 1 base from J, with 3 bases between. The CDR3 consists of 13 residues. Germline V gene data show CDR1 as MNHNY and CDR2 as SVGAGI (reference sequence). In nucleotides, the CDR3 is TGTGCCAGCAGTTACTCGGAGAACACTGAAGCTTTCTTT. Its protein product is CASSYSENTEAFF.